This T cell receptor beta chain was sequenced during a study of blood T cell repertoires in COVID-19. Background on the study: The United States, Italy and Spain provided the acute and convalescent COVID-19 samples. Sources were T cells, B-cell-depleted T cells, or PBMCs; the material itself was cDNA or gDNA.

Original handling: Reference gene primer amplification gave nucleated cell count estimates. Libraries were prepared by immunoSEQ multiplex PCR; TCRdb keeps only in-frame clonotypes and omits some of them. V and J calls and clone size are given by that table; D and trimming were obtained from the DNA. The sample holds around 260,000 clones, roughly 90% seen once. The CDR3 runs to 15 residues. Germline V lookup: CDR1 MNHNS, CDR2 SASEGT. V shed 2 bases, J shed 4 bases, and the junction held 5 bases outside the gene matches. Sequencing input: peripheral blood. The chain employs TRBV6-1 and TRBJ1-2; 9 bases align to TRBD1. The TCR sequence derives from a man aged 55-75 years who had recovered from COVID-19. The CDR3: CASSERTGGPYGYTF. The CDR3 DNA reads as TGTGCCAGCAGTGAACGAACAGGGGGCCCCTATGGCTACACCTTC.